The 21 T cell receptor beta chains below come from one sample, sequenced in a study of cytomegalovirus exposure and HLA in healthy donors. The PCR contained 60 Vbeta and 13 Jbeta primers. The method was immunoSEQ multiplex PCR; TCRdb's version includes in-frame clones alone and lacks a portion of them. The table has around 50,000 clones, 70% to 80% seen once; the top ten hold 5.5% to 7%. The sample consisted of PBMCs. The receptors here all came from a young man in good health and CMV-seronegative.

The DNA of the CDR3 is TGCGCCAGCAGGGCTAATACAGGGTCTTACTACGAGCAGTACTTC. Protein product: CASRANTGSYYEQYF. This rearrangement joins TRBV5-1 to TRBJ2-7; D might be TRBD1 (6 bases). Per the germline V gene, CDR1 is SGHRS and CDR2 is YFSETQ. The ends were cut back, 5 bases at V and 3 bases at J, with 18 bases in the middle. This CDR3 region has 15 residues.

This clone was observed once. The V and J genes are TRBV15 and TRBJ2-2; 7 bases agree with TRBD1. J lost 6 bases, V lost 1 base, and 17 bases had no gene match. The germline gives CDR1 LNHNV, CDR2 YYDKDF (reference sequence). The CDR3 length is 19 residues. In DNA form, the CDR3 reads TGTGCCACCAGCAGAGTTCCGGGACAGCTTTCTTTTGTGGCCGGGGAGCTGTTTTTT. Translating gives CATSRVPGQLSFVAGELFF.

This clone showed up just a few times. J is TRBJ1-1 and V is TRBV19; 7 bases line up with TRBD1. V trimming: 6 bases; J trimming: 7 bases; junction bases outside the gene matches: 11. Germline V CDR1 and CDR2: LNHDA, SQIVND (reference sequence). The CDR3 loop spans 14 amino acids. The CDR3 DNA follows: TGTGCCAGTAGCCCAGATAGGGGGCTGTATGAAGCTTTCTTT. Its protein is CASSPDRGLYEAFF.

This clone showed up just once. The chain recombines TRBV15 with TRBJ2-7; 10 bases are shared with TRBD2. V was pared by 4 bases and J by 3 bases, with 6 bases of the junction left unmatched. The CDR3 sequence is 15 residues long. The V gene's germline CDR1 is LNHNV and CDR2 YYDKDF (reference sequence). Written as DNA, the CDR3 is TGTGCCACCAGCATAGAACTAGCGGGGCACTACGAGCAGTACTTC. Protein: CATSIELAGHYEQYF.

The chain uses TRBV15 and TRBJ2-7; perhaps TRBD1 as D (5 bases). The CDR3 runs 12 residues. CDR1 is LNHNV and CDR2 is YYDKDF in the germline V gene (reference sequence). Deletions cut 10 bases from V and 6 bases from J, with 16 bases between. The CDR3 loop reads CASQLRGGEQYF. The CDR3, as DNA: TGTGCCAGCCAACTAAGGGGTGGCGAGCAGTACTTC.

This rearrangement joins TRBV7-9 to TRBJ1-4; D is possibly TRBD1 (6 bases). CDR1 is SEHNR and CDR2 is FQNEAQ in the germline V gene (reference sequence). The CDR3 contains 15 residues. The V gene lost 1 base and the J gene lost 7 bases, with 13 bases spanning the gap. The CDR3 nucleotides are TGTGCCAGCAGCTTAGAGGCCAGGGGTTCTGAAAAACTGTTTTTT. It specifies CASSLEARGSEKLFF. Using reference TRBV7-9 and TRBJ1-4 for the parts outside the CDR3, the full variable domain is DTGVSQNPRHKITKRGQNVTFRCDPISEHNRLYWYRQTLGQGPEFLTYFQNEAQLEKSRLLSDRFSAERPKGSFSTLEIQRTEQGDSAMYLCASSLEARGSEKLFFGSGTQLSVL.

V is TRBV7-9 and J is TRBJ1-1; TRBD1 agrees at 9 bases. The length of the CDR3 is 16 residues. Germline values: CDR1 SEHNR, CDR2 FQNEAQ (reference sequence). Trimming at V came to 5 bases and at J to 5 bases, leaving 12 bases not matched to a gene. Here the CDR3 reads CASSPGTGKGRTEAFF. The CDR3 DNA sequence: TGTGCCAGCAGCCCTGGGACAGGGAAGGGGAGGACTGAAGCTTTCTTT.

The chain joins TRBV30 to TRBJ2-1, with TRBD1 identical over 9 bases. Per the germline V gene, CDR1 is GTSNPN and CDR2 is SVGIG (reference sequence). The CDR3 sequence is 14 residues long. V lost 0 bases to trimming and J lost 10 bases; unmatched junction nucleotides: 7. The CDR3 protein is CAWSVRNRGREQFF. The CDR3 bases are TGTGCCTGGAGTGTCAGAAACAGGGGGCGCGAGCAGTTCTTC.

The rearrangement joins TRBV19 to TRBJ1-1; possible D gene TRBD1, 5 bases. CDR1 is LNHDA, CDR2 SQIVND, per germline (reference sequence). Trimming removed 6 bases at V and 1 base at J, with 12 bases between. CDR3 length: 14 amino acids. CDR3 region: CASSQGGRNTEAFF. The CDR3 DNA is TGTGCCAGTAGCCAGGGAGGCAGGAACACTGAAGCTTTCTTT.

The CDR3 DNA follows: TGTGCCAGTAGTGTAGGGTTGCTAGCGGGAGGGCCCAAGGGGAATGAGCAGTTCTTC. Its protein is CASSVGLLAGGPKGNEQFF. The chain recombines TRBV19 with TRBJ2-1; 12 bases match TRBD2. Trimming at V came to 5 bases and at J to 7 bases, leaving 18 bases not matched to a gene. The CDR3 consists of 19 residues. Germline CDR1 reads LNHDA; CDR2 reads SQIVND (reference sequence).

The chain links TRBV5-1 to TRBJ2-2, with 13 nucleotides matching TRBD2. V gave up 3 bases and J gave up 7 bases; unmatched junction bases: 6. The CDR3 runs 16 residues. The germline gives CDR1 SGHRS, CDR2 YFSETQ. The CDR3 spells CASSSGLAGAIGELFF. CDR3 DNA sequence: TGCGCCAGCAGCTCTGGACTAGCGGGAGCGATCGGGGAGCTGTTTTTT.

Comments on this clone: Without the conserved terminal phenylalanine or tryptophan, this CDR3 likely stems from a read error. The DNA is omitted, as the CDR3 cannot be located on it reliably, and the CDR3 follows TCRdb's listing. The rearrangement links TRBV6-5 to TRBJ1-2. The germline CDR1 and CDR2 sequences are MNHEY and SVGAGI. With termini counted, the CDR3 has 15 amino acids. CDR3 in amino acids: CASSPRVVGRYGYTV.

The rearrangement uses TRBV5-6 and TRBJ1-2, with D unclear. Germline CDR1 reads SGHDT; CDR2 reads YYEEEE. The CDR3 sequence is 16 residues long. Trimming removed 4 bases from V and 4 bases from J, with 20 bases in between. The DNA of the CDR3 is TGTGCCAGCAGCCTGGGAGGGCGTCGGCGGACCTATGGCTACACCTTC. Translated: CASSLGGRRRTYGYTF.

V gene TRBV6-4 combines with J gene TRBJ2-1; D is perhaps TRBD2 (6 bases). The length of the CDR3 is 14 residues. The germline V gene encodes CDR1 MRHNA and CDR2 SNTAGT. V was shortened by 5 bases and J by 6 bases, with 14 bases between the two germline ends. CDR3 coding DNA: TGTGCCAGCAGTTCGAAGGAGGGCGGCAATGAGCAGTTCTTC. Amino acid sequence: CASSSKEGGNEQFF.

In DNA, the CDR3 is TGTGCCTGGAGTGTAGGGGTTAGCTACGAGCAGTACTTC. Amino acids: CAWSVGVSYEQYF. The rearrangement links TRBV30 to TRBJ2-7; D perhaps matches TRBD1 (5 bases). The CDR3 has 13 amino acids. From germline, CDR1 is GTSNPN and CDR2 SVGIG (reference sequence). Trimming cost V 0 bases and J 3 bases, with 9 bases left between them. Drawing the rest from reference TRBV30 and TRBJ2-7, the complete variable domain is SQTIHQWPATLVQPVGSPLSLECTVEGTSNPNLYWYRQAAGRGLQLLFYSVGIGQISSEVPQNLSASRPQDRQFILSSKKLLLSDSGFYLCAWSVGVSYEQYFGPGTRLTVT.

The chain links TRBV5-6 to TRBJ2-2, with D possibly matching TRBD2 (6 bases). Looked up from germline, CDR1 is SGHDT and CDR2 is YYEEEE. V was trimmed by 5 bases and J by 4 bases, leaving 9 bases between them. There are 13 residues in the CDR3. The CDR3 spells CASREGGTGELFF. CDR3 bases: TGTGCCAGCAGGGAGGGTGGCACCGGGGAGCTGTTTTTT.

The rearrangement links TRBV5-4 to TRBJ1-2; tentatively, D is TRBD1 (5 bases). Germline V CDR1 and CDR2: SGHNT, YYREEE (reference sequence). Trimming left V 1 base short and J 3 bases short, with 13 bases between. The CDR3 sequence is 15 residues long. The CDR3 bases are TGTGCCAGCAGCTTGTTTTTCGGCAGGGACTATGGCTACACCTTC. Protein sequence: CASSLFFGRDYGYTF.

CDR3 sequence reads: CASSQVGAGANYGYTF. CDR3 nucleotides: TGTGCCAGCAGCCAAGTAGGCGCAGGGGCTAACTATGGCTACACCTTC. This sequence joins TRBV4-2 and TRBJ1-2; tentative D call: TRBD1 (6 bases). The ends were cut back, 1 base at V and 0 bases at J, with 12 bases in the middle. This CDR3 region has 16 residues. Germline CDR1 LGHNA, CDR2 YNFKEQ.

This sequence joins TRBV7-6 and TRBJ2-1; 10 bases map to TRBD1. J gave up 7 bases and V 3 bases, and 6 bases lay outside the gene matches. The length of the CDR3 is 15 residues. The germline V gene encodes CDR1 SGHVS and CDR2 FNYEAQ. CDR3 protein: CASSLTGGYWNEQFF. The CDR3 coding sequence is TGTGCCAGCAGCTTGACAGGGGGCTACTGGAATGAGCAGTTCTTC.

The V call is TRBV7-2, the J call TRBJ1-1; 10 bases agree with TRBD1. V lost 5 bases, J lost 3 bases, and 6 bases stayed unmatched. The CDR3 sequence is 15 residues long. The V gene's germline CDR1 is SGHTA and CDR2 FQGNSA. CDR3: CASSTWDRGDTEAFF. CDR3 in DNA: TGTGCCAGCAGCACCTGGGACAGGGGCGACACTGAAGCTTTCTTT.

The count of this clone is one. The chain employs TRBV5-1 and TRBJ2-1; 8 bases are a match to TRBD2. CDR3 length: 16 amino acids. The germline V gene encodes CDR1 SGHRS and CDR2 YFSETQ. Losses at the gene ends were 4 bases for V and 5 bases for J; bases not matched to a gene: 11. The CDR3: CASSTHREGPDNEQFF. The CDR3 coding sequence is TGCGCCAGCAGCACTCACCGGGAGGGCCCGGACAATGAGCAGTTCTTC. The entire variable domain, with the rest obtained from reference TRBV5-1 and TRBJ2-1, is as follows: KAGVTQTPRYLIKTRGQQVTLSCSPISGHRSVSWYQQTPGQGLQFLFEYFSETQRNKGNFPGRFSGRQFSNSRSEMNVSTLELGDSALYLCASSTHREGPDNEQFFGPGTRLTVL.